This TCR beta chain was recorded in a study of T cells in Graves' hyperthyroidism and ophthalmopathy. Study-level information: Peripheral blood draws took place at initial diagnosis, ahead of any treatment.

There are a few counts of this clonotype. Its matching antigen is unknown. Based on clinical symptoms, serum thyroxine and TRAb, thyroid ultrasound and orbital computed tomography, diagnoses were reached. The source of the PBMCs was 8 to 10 ml of fresh peripheral blood. Study-wide results and limits: Ophthalmopathy was predicted by the model a median of 6.5 months ahead of onset.

The CDR3 totals 15 residues. Germline V CDR1 and CDR2: DFQATT, SNEGSKA (reference sequence). Trimming stripped 2 bases from V and 0 bases from J, with 11 bases between. RNA transcripts were the template for amplifying TCR beta CDR3 regions. In the first-round RT-PCR of the TCR CDR3, the HTBI primer set was used. TCRdb analysed the multiplex PCR reads with MiXCR anew, one entry per CDR3 protein. The sample yields a few hundred thousand distinct CDR3 sequences, just under 15% seen once. This sequence joins TRBV20-1 and TRBJ1-5, with D maybe TRBD1 (5 bases). Sequenced sample: blood. This TCR was recovered from a woman aged 30 to 39 with Graves' hyperthyroidism. The CDR3 nucleotides are TGCAGTGCTAGACGCGGGACCCATAGCAATCAGCCCCAGCATTTT. Its translation is CSARRGTHSNQPQHF.